These 10 T cell receptor beta chains originate from one sample sequenced in a study of cytomegalovirus exposure and HLA in healthy donors. Primers for the PCR totalled 60 Vbeta and 13 Jbeta. TCRdb's table, derived via immunoSEQ multiplex PCR, lists solely in-frame clones and lacks some. In the table there are about 250,000 clones, roughly 70% of which are singletons. What was sequenced was PBMCs. The receptors come from a female donor in good health and CMV-seronegative.

The chain has TRBV10-3 and TRBJ2-1; 8 bases agree with TRBD2. V lost 3 bases, J lost 5 bases, and 6 bases stayed unmatched. The length of the CDR3 is 15 residues. Germline V lookup: CDR1 ENHRY, CDR2 SYGVKD. The CDR3 DNA reads TGTGCCATCAGTGAAGGGGGACTAGTCCACAATGAGCAGTTCTTC. Translation: CAISEGGLVHNEQFF.

The rearrangement links TRBV5-6 to TRBJ1-2, with D tentatively TRBD1 (5 bases). CDR1 and CDR2 from the germline V gene are SGHDT and YYEEEE. V was trimmed by 4 bases and J by 3 bases, leaving 13 bases between them. This CDR3 has 14 amino acids. DNA of the CDR3: TGTGCCAGCAGCCCCGGAGGGGTGGACTATGGCTACACCTTC. Translation: CASSPGGVDYGYTF.

The chain is built from TRBV6-5 and TRBJ1-2; D unresolved. V was pared by 4 bases and J by 0 bases, with 9 bases between. The V gene's germline CDR1 is MNHEY and CDR2 SVGAGI. This CDR3 spans 14 amino acids. Written as DNA, the CDR3 is TGTGCCAGCAGTTTCCAAACACCTAACTATGGCTACACCTTC. It yields the protein CASSFQTPNYGYTF.

This clone turned up a few times. The chain is built from TRBV6-5 and TRBJ2-3, with TRBD2 as a possible D gene (6 bases). Per germline, CDR1 MNHEY and CDR2 SVGAGI. CDR3 length equals 15 residues. The germline V and J ends were trimmed by 0 bases and 3 bases, with 10 bases remaining between them. DNA for the CDR3: TGTGCCAGCAGTTACTCGCGGGATCGGACAGATACGCAGTATTTT. Translation gives CASSYSRDRTDTQYF.

This chain joins TRBV6-1 and TRBJ2-7; D is ambiguous. CDR1 and CDR2 from the germline V gene are MNHNS and SASEGT. The V and J ends lost 8 bases and 2 bases respectively, with 10 bases between them. The length of the CDR3 is 12 residues. Here the CDR3 reads CASLRSAYEQYF. The CDR3 DNA is TGTGCCAGCTTGCGCTCCGCCTACGAGCAGTACTTC.

This clone is a singleton in its sample. The chain is built from TRBV27 and TRBJ2-7; 9 nucleotides align to TRBD1. The germline V gene encodes CDR1 MNHEY and CDR2 SMNVEV (reference sequence). This CDR3 spans 14 amino acids. V shed 6 bases and J 2 bases; nucleotides not matched to a gene: 5. CDR3 nucleotide sequence: TGTGCCAGCAGCTCCCGACAGGGGGCCTACGAGCAGTACTTC. Translation gives CASSSRQGAYEQYF.

The CDR3 loop reads CASSDMGSGKENIQYF. DNA of the CDR3: TGTGCCAGCAGTGATATGGGTAGCGGGAAGGAAAACATTCAGTACTTC. This rearrangement joins TRBV2 to TRBJ2-4; 8 bases are a match to TRBD2. In germline, CDR1 is SNHLY, CDR2 FYNNEI. The trim removed 3 bases at V and 5 bases at J, leaving 9 bases unmatched. This CDR3 comprises 16 residues.

This clone was counted between two and nine times. The rearrangement links TRBV5-6 to TRBJ1-2; weak D call: TRBD1 (6 bases). Germline V CDR1 and CDR2: SGHDT, YYEEEE. The CDR3 length is 12 residues. Trimming took 3 bases from V and 8 from J, leaving 11 bases between them. CDR3: CASSYTGKGYTF. CDR3 coding DNA: TGTGCCAGCAGCTATACAGGGAAAGGCTACACCTTC.

The chain joins TRBV25-1 to TRBJ2-5; D is unclear. Germline V gene data show CDR1 as MGHDK and CDR2 as SYGVNS. This CDR3 contains 15 residues. V was trimmed by 1 base and J by 1 base, leaving 10 bases between them. CDR3 sequence reads: CASSELRTVQETQYF. In DNA, the CDR3 is TGTGCCAGCAGTGAATTGAGAACAGTCCAAGAGACCCAGTACTTC.

This clone was seen more than once but under ten times. Other DNA sequences in this specimen translate into the identical CDR3. V gene TRBV5-1 combines with J gene TRBJ1-1; 9 bases are shared with TRBD1. V lost 3 bases, J lost 4 bases, and 13 bases stayed unmatched. This CDR3 region has 17 residues. Germline V gives CDR1 SGHRS, CDR2 YFSETQ. CDR3 loop: CASSWGLQGAGFTEAFF. The CDR3 DNA reads TGCGCCAGCAGCTGGGGCCTACAGGGGGCTGGGTTCACTGAAGCTTTCTTT. Together with reference TRBV5-1 and TRBJ1-1, the CDR3 gives the full variable domain: KAGVTQTPRYLIKTRGQQVTLSCSPISGHRSVSWYQQTPGQGLQFLFEYFSETQRNKGNFPGRFSGRQFSNSRSEMNVSTLELGDSALYLCASSWGLQGAGFTEAFFGQGTRLTVV.